Described below is a single T cell receptor (beta chain) sequence and its context. Per the original data handling: The assay estimated nucleated cells by amplifying reference gene primers. Sequenced by immunoSEQ multiplex PCR; TCRdb stores in-frame clones only, minus some. V and J calls and clone size are given by that table; D and trimming were obtained from the DNA. The sample has a few hundred thousand clones, around 88% seen once. The V gene's germline CDR1 is MGHRA and CDR2 YSYEKL. The CDR3 contains 14 residues. V was shortened by 2 bases and J by 5 bases, with 12 bases between the two germline ends. This specimen belongs to a study of blood T cell repertoires in COVID-19. About the research overall: Sites across the United States, Italy and Spain contributed samples from acute and convalescent COVID-19. PBMCs, B-cell-depleted T cells, or T cells were the source of the cDNA or gDNA that made up the material.

The chain is built from TRBV4-1 and TRBJ2-5; maybe TRBD2 (7 bases). This receptor was obtained from a woman aged 25 to 39 who had recovered from COVID-19. The sequencing sample was made of peripheral blood. CDR3 in DNA: TGCGCCAGCAGCCAACGGGGGGCCAGGGAGACCCAGTACTTC. Protein product: CASSQRGARETQYF.